This TCR beta chain comes out of a study of beta chain features in type 1 diabetes. The wider study: The study examined 107,917,701 sorted cells across all samples.

Expressed TCRB transcripts got sequenced, as all isolated RNA was reverse transcribed. Profiling relied on immunoSEQ multiplex PCR, and the TCRdb table lists in-frame clones only, not all of them. The table lists 150,000 to 200,000 clones, roughly 8% of them singletons. Worth noting for this clone: Antigen specificity is unknown.

The CDR3 runs to 15 residues. Trimming left V 0 bases short and J 4 bases short, with 10 bases between. Germline assignment: CDR1 LGHNA and CDR2 YNFKEQ. Cells sorted by CD45RO/CCR7/CD25/CD127/CD95/CD27 comprised CD4+ naive, central memory, regulatory and stem cell-like memory cells. Broader study findings: Among all four CD4+ subsets, Type 1 diabetes patients had TCRB CDR3s that were moderately but significantly shorter.

The sequencing sample was made of central memory CD4+ T cells from blood. This receptor was identified in a woman between 18 and 30 years old with type 1 diabetes. V and J are TRBV4-2 and TRBJ2-1; D not certain. CDR3 nucleotide sequence: TGTGCCAGCAGCCAAGACCAGGCAGCTTACAATGAGCAGTTCTTC. This sequence encodes CASSQDQAAYNEQFF.